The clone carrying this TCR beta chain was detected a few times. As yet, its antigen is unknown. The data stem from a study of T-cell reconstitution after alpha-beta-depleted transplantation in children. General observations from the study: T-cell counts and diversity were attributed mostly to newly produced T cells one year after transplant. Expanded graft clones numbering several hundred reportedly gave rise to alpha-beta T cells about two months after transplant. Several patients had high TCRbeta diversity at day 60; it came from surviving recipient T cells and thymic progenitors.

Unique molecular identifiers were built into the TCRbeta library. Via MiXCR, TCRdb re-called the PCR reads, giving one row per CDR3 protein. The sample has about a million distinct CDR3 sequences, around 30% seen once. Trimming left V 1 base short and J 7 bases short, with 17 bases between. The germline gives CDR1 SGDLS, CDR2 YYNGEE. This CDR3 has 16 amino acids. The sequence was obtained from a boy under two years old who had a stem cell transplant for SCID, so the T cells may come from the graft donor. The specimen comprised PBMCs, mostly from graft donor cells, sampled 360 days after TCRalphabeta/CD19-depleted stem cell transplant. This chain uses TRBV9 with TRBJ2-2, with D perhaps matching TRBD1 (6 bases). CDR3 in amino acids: CASSVLATGFNGELFF. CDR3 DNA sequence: TGTGCCAGCAGCGTACTCGCCACAGGGTTCAACGGGGAGCTGTTTTTT.